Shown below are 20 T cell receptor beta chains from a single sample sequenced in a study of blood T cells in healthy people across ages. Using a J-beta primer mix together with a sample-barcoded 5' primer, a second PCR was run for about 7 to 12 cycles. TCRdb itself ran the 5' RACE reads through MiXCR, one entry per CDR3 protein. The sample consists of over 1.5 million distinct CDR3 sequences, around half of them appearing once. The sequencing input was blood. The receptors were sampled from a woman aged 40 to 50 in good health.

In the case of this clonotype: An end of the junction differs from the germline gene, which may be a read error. DNA of the CDR3: TGTGCTAGCAGCTTAGACACCGGGACGGGCTACAATGAGCAGTACTTC. Amino acids: CASSLDTGTGYNEQYF. The chain carries TRBV7-7 and TRBJ2-1, with D perhaps given as TRBD1 or TRBD2 (5 bases each). Gene TRBJ2-7 matches the end of the DNA better, so the J call may be wrong. Germline CDR1 and CDR2: SSHAT and FNYEAQ (reference sequence). The CDR3 extends over 16 amino acids.

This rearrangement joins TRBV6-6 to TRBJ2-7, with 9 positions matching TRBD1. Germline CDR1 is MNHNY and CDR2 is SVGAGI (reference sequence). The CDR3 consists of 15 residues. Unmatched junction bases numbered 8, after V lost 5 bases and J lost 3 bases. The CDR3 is CASSTTGTGNYEQYF. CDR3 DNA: TGTGCCAGCAGTACTACCGGGACAGGGAACTACGAGCAGTACTTC.

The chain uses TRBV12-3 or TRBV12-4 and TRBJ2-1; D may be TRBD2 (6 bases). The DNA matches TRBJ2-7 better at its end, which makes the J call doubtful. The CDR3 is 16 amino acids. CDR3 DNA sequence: TGTGCCAGCAGATATCGGGGGTCCAGCTCCTACAATGAGCAGTACTTC. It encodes CASRYRGSSSYNEQYF.

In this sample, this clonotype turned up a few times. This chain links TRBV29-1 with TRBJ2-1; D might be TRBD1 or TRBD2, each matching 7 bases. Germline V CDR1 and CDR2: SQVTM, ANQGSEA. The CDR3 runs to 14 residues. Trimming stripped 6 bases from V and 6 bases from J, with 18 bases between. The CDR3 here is CSVLRGDSLNEQFF. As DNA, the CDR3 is TGCAGCGTCCTCCGGGGGGACAGCCTCAATGAGCAGTTCTTC.

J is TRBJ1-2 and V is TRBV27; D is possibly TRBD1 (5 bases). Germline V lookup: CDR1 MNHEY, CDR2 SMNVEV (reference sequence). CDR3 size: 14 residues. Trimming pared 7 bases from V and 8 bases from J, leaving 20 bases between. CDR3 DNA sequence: TGTGCCAGCACCCCGAGTCTGGCGGGGGTCGGCTACACCTTC. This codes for CASTPSLAGVGYTF.

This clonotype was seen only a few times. The CDR3 loop is CASSYFAGTGGGETQYF. The CDR3 DNA is TGTGCCAGCAGCTACTTTGCCGGGACAGGGGGCGGAGAGACCCAGTACTTC. The chain has TRBV12-3 or TRBV12-4 and TRBJ2-5; 12 nucleotides match TRBD1. J gave up 4 bases and V 6 bases, and 12 bases lay outside the gene matches. This CDR3 comprises 17 residues.

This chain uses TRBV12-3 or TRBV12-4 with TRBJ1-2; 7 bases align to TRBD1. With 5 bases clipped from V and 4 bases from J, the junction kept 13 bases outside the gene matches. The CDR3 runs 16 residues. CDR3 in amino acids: CASSGPGGATRYGYTF. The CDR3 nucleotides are TGTGCCAGCAGTGGGCCAGGGGGGGCAACCCGCTATGGCTACACCTTC.

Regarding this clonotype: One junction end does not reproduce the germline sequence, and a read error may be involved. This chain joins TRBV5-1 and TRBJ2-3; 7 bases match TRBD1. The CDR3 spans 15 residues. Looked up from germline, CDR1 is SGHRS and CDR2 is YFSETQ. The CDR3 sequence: CTSSSKNRGADTQYF. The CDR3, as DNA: TGCACCAGCAGCTCAAAGAACAGGGGTGCAGATACGCAGTATTTT.

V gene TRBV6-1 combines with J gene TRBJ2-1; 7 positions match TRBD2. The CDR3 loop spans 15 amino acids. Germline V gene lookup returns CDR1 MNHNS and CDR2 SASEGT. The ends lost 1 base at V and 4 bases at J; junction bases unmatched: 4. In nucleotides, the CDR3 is TGTGCCAGCAGTGAAGAAGCGGGGCCTTACAATGAGCAGTTCTTC. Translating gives CASSEEAGPYNEQFF.

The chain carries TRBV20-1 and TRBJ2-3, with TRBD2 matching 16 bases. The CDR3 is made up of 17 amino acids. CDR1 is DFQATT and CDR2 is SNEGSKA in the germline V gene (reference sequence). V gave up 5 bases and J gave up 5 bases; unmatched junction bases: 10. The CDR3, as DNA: TGCAGTGCTGGCGGGACTAGCGGGGGGGCCCCGAGAGATACGCAGTATTTT. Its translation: CSAGGTSGGAPRDTQYF.

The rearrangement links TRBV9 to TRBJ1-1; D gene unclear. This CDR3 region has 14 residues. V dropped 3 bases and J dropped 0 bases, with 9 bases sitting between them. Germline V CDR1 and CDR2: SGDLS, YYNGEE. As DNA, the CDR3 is TGTGCCAGCAGCGCCCAGACTGTGAACACTGAAGCTTTCTTT. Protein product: CASSAQTVNTEAFF.

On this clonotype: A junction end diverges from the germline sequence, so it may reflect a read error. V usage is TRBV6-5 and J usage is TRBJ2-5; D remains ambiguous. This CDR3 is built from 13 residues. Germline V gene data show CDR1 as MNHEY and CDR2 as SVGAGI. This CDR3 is CASSDSPVETQYF. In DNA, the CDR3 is TGTGCCAGCAGTGACTCCCCGGTGGAGACCCAGTACTTC.

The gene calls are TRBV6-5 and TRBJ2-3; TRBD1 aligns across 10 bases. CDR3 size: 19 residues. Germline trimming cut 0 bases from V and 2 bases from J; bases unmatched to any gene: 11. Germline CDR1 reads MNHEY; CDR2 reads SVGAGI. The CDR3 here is CASSYSASPGTGVTDTQYF. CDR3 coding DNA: TGTGCCAGCAGTTACTCAGCCTCTCCCGGGACAGGGGTCACAGATACGCAGTATTTT.

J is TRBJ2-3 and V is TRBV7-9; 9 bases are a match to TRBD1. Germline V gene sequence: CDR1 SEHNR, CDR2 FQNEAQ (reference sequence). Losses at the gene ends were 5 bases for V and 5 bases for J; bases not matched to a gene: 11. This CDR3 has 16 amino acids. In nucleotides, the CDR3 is TGTGCCAGCAGCCCACAACCGGGACAGGGTATAGATACGCAGTATTTT. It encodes CASSPQPGQGIDTQYF.

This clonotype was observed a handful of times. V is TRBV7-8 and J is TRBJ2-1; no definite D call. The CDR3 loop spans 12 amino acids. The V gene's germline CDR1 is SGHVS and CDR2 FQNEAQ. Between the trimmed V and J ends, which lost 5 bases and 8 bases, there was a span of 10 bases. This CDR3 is CASSRGVDEQFF. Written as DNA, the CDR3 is TGTGCCAGCAGCCGAGGAGTGGATGAGCAGTTCTTC.

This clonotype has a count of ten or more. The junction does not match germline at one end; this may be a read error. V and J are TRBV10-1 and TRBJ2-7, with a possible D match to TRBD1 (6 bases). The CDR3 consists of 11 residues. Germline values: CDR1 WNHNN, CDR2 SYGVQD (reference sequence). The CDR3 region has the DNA TGTGCCAGCAGTGAAGGGGGAGAGCAGTACTTC. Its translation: CASSEGGEQYF.

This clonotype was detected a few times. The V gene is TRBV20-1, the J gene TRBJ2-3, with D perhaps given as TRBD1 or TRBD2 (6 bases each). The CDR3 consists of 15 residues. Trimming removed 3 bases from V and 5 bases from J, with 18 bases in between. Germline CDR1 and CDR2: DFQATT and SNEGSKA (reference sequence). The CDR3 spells CSASPTRGQLDTQYF. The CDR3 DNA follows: TGCAGTGCTAGCCCGACTAGAGGACAGTTAGATACGCAGTATTTT.

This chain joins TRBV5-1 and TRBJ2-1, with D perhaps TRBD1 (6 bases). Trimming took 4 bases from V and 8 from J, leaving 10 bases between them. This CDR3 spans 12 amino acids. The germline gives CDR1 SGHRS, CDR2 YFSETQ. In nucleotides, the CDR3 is TGCGCCAGCAGCCTGAGACAGGATGAGCAGTTCTTC. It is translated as CASSLRQDEQFF.

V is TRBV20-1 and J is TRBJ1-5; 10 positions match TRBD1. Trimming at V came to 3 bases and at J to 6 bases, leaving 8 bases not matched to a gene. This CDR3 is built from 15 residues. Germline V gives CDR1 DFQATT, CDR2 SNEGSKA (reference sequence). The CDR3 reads CSASTGTGDSQPQHF. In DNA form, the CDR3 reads TGCAGTGCTAGTACCGGGACAGGGGACAGTCAGCCCCAGCATTTT.

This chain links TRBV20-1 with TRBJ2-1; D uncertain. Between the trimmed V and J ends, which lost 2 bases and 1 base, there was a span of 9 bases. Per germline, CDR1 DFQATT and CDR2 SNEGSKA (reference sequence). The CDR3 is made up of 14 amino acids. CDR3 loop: CSARRFKSYNEQFF. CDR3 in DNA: TGCAGTGCTAGACGTTTCAAGTCCTACAATGAGCAGTTCTTC.